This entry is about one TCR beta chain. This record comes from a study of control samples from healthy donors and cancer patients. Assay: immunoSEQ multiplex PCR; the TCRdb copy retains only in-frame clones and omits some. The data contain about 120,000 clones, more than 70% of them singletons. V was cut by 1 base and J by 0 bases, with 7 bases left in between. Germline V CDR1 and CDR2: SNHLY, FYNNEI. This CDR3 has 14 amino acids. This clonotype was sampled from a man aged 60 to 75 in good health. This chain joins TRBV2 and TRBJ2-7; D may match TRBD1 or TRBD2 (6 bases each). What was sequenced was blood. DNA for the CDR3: TGTGCCAGCAGTGAAGGGGGGGCCTCCTACGAGCAGTACTTC. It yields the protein CASSEGGASYEQYF.